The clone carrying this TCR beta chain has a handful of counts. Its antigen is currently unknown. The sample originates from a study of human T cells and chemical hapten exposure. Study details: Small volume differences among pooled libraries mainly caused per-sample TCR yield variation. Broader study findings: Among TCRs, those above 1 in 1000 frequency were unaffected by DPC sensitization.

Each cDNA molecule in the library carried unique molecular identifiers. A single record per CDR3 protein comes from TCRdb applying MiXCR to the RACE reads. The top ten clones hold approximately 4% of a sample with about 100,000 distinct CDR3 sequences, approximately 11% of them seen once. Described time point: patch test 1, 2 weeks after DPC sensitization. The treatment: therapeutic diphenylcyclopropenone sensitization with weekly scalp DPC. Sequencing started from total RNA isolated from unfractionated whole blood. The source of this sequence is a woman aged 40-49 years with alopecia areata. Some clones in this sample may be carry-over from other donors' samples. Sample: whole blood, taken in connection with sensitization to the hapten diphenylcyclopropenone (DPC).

CDR3 DNA: TGTGCCAGCAGCGTAGCTGGACAGGGCGGCGCTGAAGCTTTCTTT. Its protein is CASSVAGQGGAEAFF. The chain carries TRBV9 and TRBJ1-1; 8 bases are shared with TRBD1. The CDR3 is 15 residues long. After removal of 0 bases from V and 6 bases from J, the junction contained 7 bases not matched to a gene. Germline V gene data show CDR1 as SGDLS and CDR2 as YYNGEE.